A single sample is the source of the 29 T cell receptor beta chains below, sequenced in a study of T-cell reconstitution after alpha-beta-depleted transplantation in children. The TCRbeta library was prepared with unique molecular identifiers. Each CDR3 protein gets one entry after TCRdb re-called the PCR reads with MiXCR. The sample holds some 81,000 distinct CDR3 sequences, 11% to 15% seen once. The material was PBMCs, mostly from graft donor cells, obtained 180 days after TCRalphabeta/CD19-depleted stem cell transplant. The receptors were gathered from a male patient aged 2-10 years who had a stem cell transplant for acute lymphoblastic leukemia, so the T cells may come from the graft donor.

This clonotype was recorded a few times. The chain employs TRBV11-2 and TRBJ2-5; either TRBD1 or TRBD2 may supply D (5 bases each). The length of the CDR3 is 14 residues. Trimming took off 5 bases at V and 5 bases at J, with 15 bases between the two ends. CDR1 and CDR2 (germline): SGHAT, FQNNGV. The CDR3 sequence is CASSTGQARETQYF. The CDR3, as DNA: TGTGCCAGCAGCACGGGGCAGGCGAGGGAGACCCAGTACTTC.

This clonotype was recorded at least ten times. The chain links TRBV20-1 to TRBJ2-7; D ambiguous. Germline values: CDR1 DFQATT, CDR2 SNEGSKA (reference sequence). This CDR3 contains 10 residues. V gave up 0 bases and J gave up 5 bases, with 2 bases separating them. CDR3 nucleotides: TGCAGTGCTAGAGACAACGAGCAGTACTTC. This encodes CSARDNEQYF.

This clonotype was seen more than once but under ten times. V usage is TRBV4-2 and J usage is TRBJ2-7, with D perhaps assigned TRBD1 or TRBD2 (5 bases each). The CDR3 is 14 amino acids. From germline, CDR1 is LGHNA and CDR2 YNFKEQ. V gave up 4 bases and J gave up 2 bases, with 12 bases separating them. Here the CDR3 DNA reads TGTGCCAGCAGCCCCGGGCTGGGGGCCTACGAGCAGTACTTC. This gives the protein CASSPGLGAYEQYF.

This rearrangement joins TRBV11-1 to TRBJ2-6, with D tentatively TRBD2 (7 bases). V lost 2 bases and J lost 3, with 17 bases in between. From germline, CDR1 is SGHAT and CDR2 FQDESV (reference sequence). This CDR3 comprises 18 residues. The CDR3 loop reads CASSLFGRGAIGANVLTF. CDR3 coding DNA: TGTGCCAGCAGCTTATTTGGTCGGGGGGCTATTGGGGCCAACGTCCTGACTTTC.

The sample holds many counts of this clonotype. This rearrangement joins TRBV5-1 to TRBJ2-5, with no clear D. Germline V lookup: CDR1 SGHRS, CDR2 YFSETQ. CDR3 length equals 14 residues. Trimming left V 1 base short and J 0 bases short, with 7 bases between. The CDR3 DNA follows: TGCGCCAGCAGCTTGAATGGGTACCAAGAGACCCAGTACTTC. It codes for CASSLNGYQETQYF.

The chain uses TRBV9 and TRBJ2-2; D is possibly TRBD2 (6 bases). Germline values: CDR1 SGDLS, CDR2 YYNGEE. CDR3 length equals 14 residues. Deletions cut 2 bases from V and 1 base from J, with 6 bases between. The CDR3 reads CASSVRGNTGELFF. The CDR3 region has the DNA TGTGCCAGCAGCGTGCGGGGGAACACCGGGGAGCTGTTTTTT.

This chain connects TRBV12-3 or TRBV12-4 to TRBJ2-1, with a weak D call TRBD1 (5 bases). This CDR3 contains 14 residues. Trimming removed 4 bases from V and 3 bases from J, with 10 bases in between. CDR3 residues: CASSSAGFYNEQFF. CDR3 nucleotides: TGTGCCAGCAGTTCCGCAGGGTTCTACAATGAGCAGTTCTTC.

This chain links TRBV4-2 with TRBJ1-5; D might be TRBD1 (6 bases). The CDR3 extends over 15 amino acids. Per the germline V gene, CDR1 is LGHNA and CDR2 is YNFKEQ. Deletions cut 4 bases from V and 5 bases from J, with 15 bases between. CDR3 loop: CASSRSNRDHQPQHF. CDR3 nucleotides: TGTGCCAGCAGCCGATCTAACAGGGATCATCAGCCCCAGCATTTT.

This clonotype was detected only a few times. The chain couples TRBV20-1 to TRBJ2-1; no clear D gene. The germline V gene encodes CDR1 DFQATT and CDR2 SNEGSKA (reference sequence). The CDR3 sequence is 11 residues long. Trimming pared 7 bases from V and 4 bases from J, leaving 8 bases between. The CDR3 region has the DNA TGCAGTGGCGAGGAATACAATGAGCAGTTCTTC. It specifies CSGEEYNEQFF.

The J gene is TRBJ2-7, the V gene TRBV7-6; D remains ambiguous. The CDR3 loop spans 13 amino acids. CDR1 and CDR2 (germline): SGHVS, FNYEAQ. Trimming pared 0 bases from V and 6 bases from J, leaving 9 bases between. The CDR3 DNA follows: TGTGCCAGCAGCTTAGCCTTAGAGTCCGAGCAGTACTTC. Its protein is CASSLALESEQYF. Variable domain in full (rest from reference TRBV7-6 and TRBJ2-7): GAGVSQSPRYKVTKRGQDVALRCDPISGHVSLYWYRQALGQGPEFLTYFNYEAQQDKSGLPNDRFSAERPEGSISTLTIQRTEQRDSAMYRCASSLALESEQYFGPGTRLTVT.

V and J are TRBV6-5 and TRBJ2-7; 9 nucleotides align to TRBD2. There are 15 residues in the CDR3. The germline gives CDR1 MNHEY, CDR2 SVGAGI. The ends lost 4 bases at V and 6 bases at J; junction bases unmatched: 10. The CDR3 region has the DNA TGTGCCAGCAGTTTTCCTAGCGGGACATCGGGCGAGCAGTACTTC. Translation gives CASSFPSGTSGEQYF.

This clonotype occurred many times. The J gene is TRBJ2-1, the V gene TRBV5-1, with 9 bases that match TRBD2. Germline V lookup: CDR1 SGHRS, CDR2 YFSETQ. V trimming: 3 bases; J trimming: 4 bases; junction bases outside the gene matches: 17. The CDR3 spans 19 residues. The CDR3 reads CASSSLAGSSQIGYNEQFF. In nucleotides, the CDR3 is TGCGCCAGCAGCTCTCTAGCGGGATCCTCCCAAATAGGGTACAATGAGCAGTTCTTC.

The gene calls are TRBV6-1 and TRBJ2-7; maybe TRBD1 (6 bases). V was clipped by 5 bases and J by 3 bases, with 20 bases between them. Germline CDR1 and CDR2: MNHNS and SASEGT. The CDR3 is made up of 16 amino acids. The CDR3 loop is CASSLGPLDSYYEQYF. The CDR3 bases are TGTGCCAGCAGTCTGGGACCTTTGGACAGCTACTACGAGCAGTACTTC.

This clonotype was detected only a few times. The chain links TRBV20-1 to TRBJ2-3; the match to TRBD2 covers 8 bases. This CDR3 is 15 amino acids long. Germline assignment: CDR1 DFQATT and CDR2 SNEGSKA (reference sequence). V lost 4 bases, J lost 4 bases, and 10 bases stayed unmatched. The CDR3 sequence is CSAKTLSGKADTQYF. The CDR3 nucleotides read TGCAGTGCTAAAACCCTTAGCGGGAAAGCAGATACGCAGTATTTT.

The V gene is TRBV12-3 or TRBV12-4, the J gene TRBJ1-2; the match to TRBD1 covers 7 bases. The CDR3 has 16 residues. Germline trimming cut 8 bases from V and 1 base from J; bases unmatched to any gene: 13. This CDR3 is CASDNLSDRFNYGYTF. The CDR3 DNA reads as TGTGCCAGCGATAACCTGTCGGACAGGTTTAACTATGGCTACACCTTC.

The chain couples TRBV7-9 to TRBJ2-7; tentatively, D is TRBD2 (6 bases). The CDR3 covers 12 residues. Germline V lookup: CDR1 SEHNR, CDR2 FQNEAQ (reference sequence). Trimming took off 6 bases at V and 9 bases at J, with 15 bases between the two ends. CDR3 residues: CASSPGGFRQYF. Here the CDR3 DNA reads TGTGCCAGCAGTCCCGGGGGTTTTAGGCAGTACTTC.

The chain links TRBV5-8 to TRBJ2-5; perhaps TRBD2 as D (5 bases). CDR3 length: 13 residues. Germline CDR1 and CDR2: SGHTS and YDEGEE. V was clipped by 2 bases and J by 7 bases, with 12 bases between them. The CDR3 loop is CASSLAEPGTQYF. Here the CDR3 DNA reads TGTGCCAGCAGCTTAGCGGAACCTGGGACCCAGTACTTC.

This clonotype was seen at least ten times. J is TRBJ2-5 and V is TRBV5-1; no reliable D call. CDR1 and CDR2 from the germline V gene are SGHRS and YFSETQ. The CDR3 has 11 amino acids. V dropped 0 bases and J dropped 3 bases, with 0 bases sitting between them. The CDR3 region is CASSLEETQYF. The CDR3, as DNA: TGCGCCAGCAGCTTGGAAGAGACCCAGTACTTC.

This clonotype has only a few counts. V usage is TRBV5-6 and J usage is TRBJ1-4; tentative D call: TRBD1 (5 bases). Trimming removed 1 base at V and 5 bases at J, with 12 bases between. Germline CDR1 is SGHDT and CDR2 is YYEEEE. The CDR3 is 15 residues long. CDR3 amino acids: CASSLLGQGNEKLFF. The CDR3 region has the DNA TGTGCCAGCAGCTTGTTGGGGCAGGGAAATGAAAAACTGTTTTTT.

The J gene is TRBJ2-3, the V gene TRBV4-2, with D maybe TRBD2 (6 bases). V lost 0 bases, J lost 2 bases, and 9 bases lay in between. This CDR3 has 15 amino acids. Germline V gene data show CDR1 as LGHNA and CDR2 as YNFKEQ. The CDR3 DNA reads as TGTGCCAGCAGCCAAGATGGCGGGGACACAGATACGCAGTATTTT. Its protein is CASSQDGGDTDTQYF.

About this clonotype: Germline and junction disagree at one end, which may indicate a read error. This chain joins TRBV27 and TRBJ2-5; 7 bases line up with TRBD2. Germline V CDR1 and CDR2: MNHEY, SMNVEV (reference sequence). The CDR3 extends over 17 amino acids. CDR3 region: CASSLGGPGRVKETQNF. As DNA, the CDR3 is TGTGCCAGCAGTTTAGGTGGCCCAGGGAGGGTTAAGGAGACCCAGAACTTC.

V and J are TRBV15 and TRBJ2-7, with TRBD2 matching 7 bases. CDR1 is LNHNV and CDR2 is YYDKDF in the germline V gene (reference sequence). CDR3 length: 15 residues. V lost 1 base to trimming and J lost 1 base; unmatched junction nucleotides: 4. CDR3 nucleotides: TGTGCCACCAGCAGAGGTTCTAGCGGATCCTACGAGCAGTACTTC. This encodes CATSRGSSGSYEQYF.

This clonotype has more than one count but fewer than ten. This chain links TRBV14 with TRBJ2-7; weak D call: TRBD2 (5 bases). The CDR3 totals 14 residues. The germline V gene has CDR1 SGHDN and CDR2 FVKESK. Trimming left V 1 base short and J 3 bases short, with 10 bases between. The CDR3 spells CASSQGRGYYEQYF. CDR3 DNA sequence: TGTGCCAGCAGCCAAGGAAGAGGGTACTACGAGCAGTACTTC.

As to this clonotype: Possible read error: a much larger clone is one base away. This sequence joins TRBV27 and TRBJ2-2; D not certain. CDR1 and CDR2 from the germline V gene are MNHEY and SMNVEV (reference sequence). The CDR3 has 16 amino acids. The DNA for the CDR3 is TGTGCCAGCAGTTTATACCTCGGAGCGAACGCCGGGGAGCTGTTTTTT. Amino acid sequence: CASSLYLGANAGELFF.

The chain joins TRBV28 to TRBJ2-7; D perhaps matches TRBD1 (5 bases). Trimming shortened V by 3 bases and J by 7 bases, and 13 bases separated the two germline ends. Germline loops: CDR1 MDHEN, CDR2 SYDVKM. The CDR3 totals 13 residues. DNA of the CDR3: TGTGCCAGCAGTTTGAAAGGGGTGAGGGAGCAGTACTTC. Translated: CASSLKGVREQYF.

The genes are TRBV7-9 and TRBJ1-1; D not certain. Trimming took off 11 bases at V and 9 bases at J, with 16 bases between the two ends. Germline V lookup: CDR1 SEHNR, CDR2 FQNEAQ (reference sequence). The CDR3 is made up of 11 amino acids. In nucleotides, the CDR3 is TGTGCCCTAGCTGTAGAGAAAAAAGCTTTCTTT. Protein product: CALAVEKKAFF.

J is TRBJ2-7 and V is TRBV28; weak D call: TRBD1 (5 bases). Germline CDR1 reads MDHEN; CDR2 reads SYDVKM. The CDR3 is 15 amino acids. V lost 3 bases and J 9 bases, leaving 21 bases between the germline ends. In nucleotides, the CDR3 is TGTGCCAGCAGTTTGATGGAGACAGTCGTAGACCGGCAGTACTTC. Protein product: CASSLMETVVDRQYF.

This chain joins TRBV5-1 and TRBJ2-2; D is possibly TRBD1 (5 bases). The germline CDR1 and CDR2 sequences are SGHRS and YFSETQ. The CDR3 runs 15 residues. V was pared by 0 bases and J by 6 bases, with 12 bases between. The CDR3 spells CASSLARPGSGELFF. The DNA of the CDR3 is TGCGCCAGCAGCTTGGCGCGGCCAGGGTCCGGGGAGCTGTTTTTT.

This clonotype has more than one count but fewer than ten. The J gene is TRBJ2-7, the V gene TRBV20-1; D not certain. Germline values: CDR1 DFQATT, CDR2 SNEGSKA (reference sequence). V gave up 0 bases and J gave up 0 bases, with 24 bases separating them. The CDR3 is made up of 19 amino acids. CDR3 amino acids: CSARDTNRRYFSSSYEQYF. CDR3 bases: TGCAGTGCTAGAGATACGAATCGGAGATACTTCTCTAGCTCCTACGAGCAGTACTTC.